The source of this TCR beta chain is a study of shared clonotypes between healthy human individuals. Study conclusions and caveats: Sharing of clonotypes among donors was expected to vary with sequencing depth. When naive CD4 clonotypes were compared across a few donors, 5% to 5.5% were shared.

About this clone: The target antigen is unknown.

Researchers divided each subset's genomic DNA evenly across several immunoSEQ plates. The repertoire was sequenced with immunoSEQ multiplex PCR; TCRdb's copy has only in-frame clones and lacks some. Seen here are under 2.5 million clones, 85% to 95% observed once, and the top ten hold 0.37%. This CDR3 is built from 15 residues. V lost 1 base to trimming and J lost 5 bases, with 14 bases between them. Germline CDR1 and CDR2: SGHAT and FQNNGV. The sequence was collected from a man younger than 35 in good health. Some clones in this sample may be carry-over from other donors' samples. The sample comprised naive CD4+ T cells from PBMCs. The subset is: CD45RA+ positively selected. The V and J genes are TRBV11-2 and TRBJ2-5; no clear D. CDR3 loop: CASSLGTAELETQYF. The CDR3, as DNA: TGTGCCAGCAGCTTAGGGACGGCTGAATTGGAGACCCAGTACTTC.